Below are 30 T cell receptor beta chains sequenced from a single sample in a study of shared clonotypes between healthy human individuals. The table came from immunoSEQ multiplex PCR; TCRdb's copy has only in-frame clones and leaves some out. The sample lists millions of clones; just over 90% were seen once. Input material: naive CD4+ T cells from PBMCs. This sample's subset: CD45RA+ positively selected. Source of these receptors: a young man in good health. Some clones in this sample may be carry-over from other donors' samples.

The rearrangement links TRBV11-3 to TRBJ2-3; no definite D call. The CDR3 contains 13 residues. The V end lost 6 bases, the J end lost 0 bases, and 7 bases lay between the germline ends. The V gene's germline CDR1 is SGHNT and CDR2 YENEEA. CDR3 nucleotide sequence: TGTGCCAGCAGTTCCTATAGCACAGATACGCAGTATTTT. Translation gives CASSSYSTDTQYF.

This clone appeared a single time. The chain combines TRBV7-9 with TRBJ2-7; TRBD1 matches at 9 bases. Germline V gives CDR1 SEHNR, CDR2 FQNEAQ (reference sequence). V shed 4 bases and J 2 bases; nucleotides not matched to a gene: 9. CDR3 length: 16 amino acids. The CDR3 DNA reads as TGTGCCAGCAGCTCCCCTACAGGGGGCACCCCCTACGAGCAGTACTTC. Protein product: CASSSPTGGTPYEQYF. Variable domain in full (rest from reference TRBV7-9 and TRBJ2-7): DTGVSQNPRHKITKRGQNVTFRCDPISEHNRLYWYRQTLGQGPEFLTYFQNEAQLEKSRLLSDRFSAERPKGSFSTLEIQRTEQGDSAMYLCASSSPTGGTPYEQYFGPGTRLTVT.

V and J are TRBV19 and TRBJ1-1; no clear D. The CDR3 consists of 14 residues. Trimming stripped 3 bases from V and 1 base from J, with 9 bases between. Looked up from germline, CDR1 is LNHDA and CDR2 is SQIVND (reference sequence). DNA for the CDR3: TGTGCCAGTAGTATCCCCCCCGCGAACACTGAAGCTTTCTTT. Amino acid sequence: CASSIPPANTEAFF.

This clone has just one count. This sequence joins TRBV7-9 and TRBJ1-4, with D unclear. The CDR3 runs 14 residues. Germline-derived CDR1 and CDR2 are SEHNR and FQNEAQ (reference sequence). V gave up 1 base and J gave up 8 bases, with 11 bases separating them. CDR3 in DNA: TGTGCCAGCAGCTTAGGTCACTTACAGGAAAAACTGTTTTTT. It codes for CASSLGHLQEKLFF.

This sequence joins TRBV30 and TRBJ2-2; no reliable D call. CDR3 length: 15 amino acids. CDR1 and CDR2 from the germline V gene are GTSNPN and SVGIG (reference sequence). Trimming took off 7 bases at V and 0 bases at J, with 15 bases between the two ends. Written as DNA, the CDR3 is TGTGCCTTGAATTTTGGACGGACGAACACCGGGGAGCTGTTTTTT. It codes for CALNFGRTNTGELFF.

The V gene is TRBV7-2, the J gene TRBJ2-3, with D hard to call. Germline V lookup: CDR1 SGHTA, CDR2 FQGNSA. Trimming removed 4 bases at V and 6 bases at J, with 14 bases between. The CDR3 totals 14 residues. CDR3 amino acids: CASSSWTDKDTQYF. CDR3 nucleotide sequence: TGTGCCAGCAGCTCATGGACCGACAAGGATACGCAGTATTTT.

V is TRBV11-2 and J is TRBJ2-5, with TRBD2 identical over 9 bases. V lost 2 bases to trimming and J lost 8 bases; unmatched junction nucleotides: 12. The germline V gene has CDR1 SGHAT and CDR2 FQNNGV. The CDR3 sequence is 16 residues long. CDR3 loop: CASSLTGLATLHTQYF. The CDR3 coding sequence is TGTGCCAGCAGCTTAACGGGACTAGCCACTCTCCATACCCAGTACTTC. Drawing the rest from reference TRBV11-2 and TRBJ2-5, the complete variable domain is EAGVAQSPRYKIIEKRQSVAFWCNPISGHATLYWYQQILGQGPKLLIQFQNNGVVDDSQLPKDRFSAERLKGVDSTLKIQPAKLEDSAVYLCASSLTGLATLHTQYFGPGTRLLVL.

The chain recombines TRBV18 with TRBJ2-1; 7 positions match TRBD1. There are 14 residues in the CDR3. CDR1 and CDR2 (germline): KGHSH, LQKENI. With 4 bases clipped from V and 6 bases from J, the junction kept 6 bases outside the gene matches. The CDR3, as DNA: TGTGCCAGCTCACTTGACAGGGTAGGCAATGAGCAGTTCTTC. This encodes CASSLDRVGNEQFF.

The V call is TRBV30, the J call TRBJ1-1; 8 nucleotides align to TRBD1. J gave up 3 bases and V 3 bases, and 0 bases lay outside the gene matches. Germline V lookup: CDR1 GTSNPN, CDR2 SVGIG (reference sequence). CDR3 size: 12 residues. This CDR3 is CAWRQGDTEAFF. The CDR3 DNA reads TGTGCCTGGAGACAGGGGGACACTGAAGCTTTCTTT. The full variable domain, with the rest looked up from reference TRBV30 and TRBJ1-1, is SQTIHQWPATLVQPVGSPLSLECTVEGTSNPNLYWYRQAAGRGLQLLFYSVGIGQISSEVPQNLSASRPQDRQFILSSKKLLLSDSGFYLCAWRQGDTEAFFGQGTRLTVV.

The J gene is TRBJ1-2, the V gene TRBV5-1; D perhaps matches TRBD1 (5 bases). Between the trimmed V and J ends, which lost 4 bases and 6 bases, there was a span of 16 bases. CDR1 is SGHRS and CDR2 is YFSETQ in the germline V gene. The CDR3 spans 14 residues. The DNA for the CDR3 is TGCGCCAGCAGCCCTTGGGACGAACTCAATGGCTACACCTTC. This sequence encodes CASSPWDELNGYTF.

The chain joins TRBV7-3 to TRBJ2-5; no clear D. This CDR3 spans 13 amino acids. CDR1 is SGHTA and CDR2 is FQGTGA in the germline V gene. V was trimmed by 5 bases and J by 5 bases, leaving 12 bases between them. In DNA form, the CDR3 reads TGTGCCAGCAGCCCCCGATCCTTGGAGACCCAGTACTTC. This codes for CASSPRSLETQYF.

This clone came up once. The chain combines TRBV19 with TRBJ1-5; 9 nucleotides match TRBD1. The CDR3 has 15 amino acids. V trimming: 7 bases; J trimming: 0 bases; junction bases outside the gene matches: 4. CDR1 is LNHDA, CDR2 SQIVND, per germline (reference sequence). The CDR3 DNA reads as TGTGCCAGTATGTGGGGACAGGGTAGCAATCAGCCCCAGCATTTT. Translating gives CASMWGQGSNQPQHF.

This chain links TRBV28 with TRBJ1-2; the match to TRBD1 covers 10 bases. The J segment lost 7 bases and the V segment lost 5 bases, leaving 7 bases of the junction unmatched. Germline CDR1 MDHEN, CDR2 SYDVKM. CDR3 length: 14 residues. The CDR3: CASSPPDRGPGYTF. The CDR3, as DNA: TGTGCCAGCAGTCCGCCAGACAGGGGGCCTGGCTACACCTTC.

This sequence joins TRBV28 and TRBJ2-7; TRBD1 matches at 7 bases. Germline V gene data show CDR1 as MDHEN and CDR2 as SYDVKM. The CDR3 loop spans 14 amino acids. V was clipped by 6 bases and J by 4 bases; unmatched bases: 9. DNA of the CDR3: TGTGCCAGCAGACTCCGGGACAGCTTATACGAGCAGTACTTC. It encodes CASRLRDSLYEQYF.

Comment on this clone: This specimen includes other DNA sequences encoding the same CDR3. The gene calls are TRBV7-2 and TRBJ1-2, with D uncertain. Germline loops: CDR1 SGHTA, CDR2 FQGNSA. The CDR3 contains 12 residues. V lost 3 bases and J 2 bases, leaving 4 bases between the germline ends. DNA for the CDR3: TGTGCCAGCAGCTTGGGGAACTATGGCTACACCTTC. Translation: CASSLGNYGYTF.

The V gene is TRBV7-9, the J gene TRBJ2-1; D not certain. The germline gives CDR1 SEHNR, CDR2 FQNEAQ (reference sequence). Trimming removed 5 bases at V and 1 base at J, with 6 bases between. CDR3 length: 13 residues. DNA of the CDR3: TGTGCCAGCAGCATGGGGTCCTACAATGAGCAGTTCTTC. Translation: CASSMGSYNEQFF.

The J gene is TRBJ2-4, the V gene TRBV18; D is possibly TRBD1 (7 bases). Germline V gives CDR1 KGHSH, CDR2 LQKENI. V was clipped by 3 bases and J by 12 bases, with 12 bases between them. The CDR3 covers 12 residues. Written as DNA, the CDR3 is TGTGCCAGCTCACCCACAGGGGAGGATCAGTACTTC. This sequence encodes CASSPTGEDQYF.

This clone was picked up one time. The chain couples TRBV11-2 to TRBJ2-1; D is undetermined. CDR1 is SGHAT and CDR2 is FQNNGV in the germline V gene. The CDR3 is made up of 14 amino acids. The V gene lost 0 bases and the J gene lost 8 bases, with 11 bases spanning the gap. This CDR3 reads CASSLEGLEYEQFF. The DNA for the CDR3 is TGTGCCAGCAGCTTAGAAGGTCTAGAGTATGAGCAGTTCTTC.

The V gene is TRBV11-3, the J gene TRBJ2-7; tentatively, D is TRBD2 (6 bases). CDR1 is SGHNT, CDR2 YENEEA, per germline. V was cut by 5 bases and J by 0 bases, with 11 bases left in between. The CDR3 is 14 residues long. CDR3 loop: CASSLSGHSYEQYF. CDR3 sequence (DNA): TGTGCCAGCAGCCTAAGCGGGCACTCCTACGAGCAGTACTTC.

This clone was counted between two and nine times. The rearrangement joins TRBV28 to TRBJ1-1, with D hard to call. This CDR3 has 15 residues. Trimming took off 3 bases at V and 5 bases at J, with 16 bases between the two ends. The germline V gene encodes CDR1 MDHEN and CDR2 SYDVKM. CDR3 residues: CASSLNGLRTTEAFF. CDR3 nucleotide sequence: TGTGCCAGCAGTTTGAATGGTCTCCGAACGACTGAAGCTTTCTTT.

The chain carries TRBV11-3 and TRBJ2-1; TRBD2 matches at 15 bases. Germline-derived CDR1 and CDR2 are SGHNT and YENEEA. Trimming at V came to 5 bases and at J to 6 bases, leaving 5 bases not matched to a gene. CDR3 length: 16 amino acids. Here the CDR3 DNA reads TGTGCCAGCAGCACAGGACTAGCGGGAGGGCCCAATGAGCAGTTCTTC. Residues: CASSTGLAGGPNEQFF.

The chain carries TRBV5-1 and TRBJ2-1, with 9 bases that match TRBD1. Trimming cost V 3 bases and J 8 bases; bases outside gene matches: 9. Germline CDR1 reads SGHRS; CDR2 reads YFSETQ. CDR3 length: 15 residues. CDR3 region: CASSSLDRGAHEQFF. CDR3 DNA: TGCGCCAGCAGCTCCTTGGACAGGGGCGCCCATGAGCAGTTCTTC.

The V gene is TRBV7-3, the J gene TRBJ2-6; D unclear. The CDR3 runs to 17 residues. Trimming removed 0 bases at V and 1 base at J, with 10 bases between. Germline CDR1 and CDR2: SGHTA and FQGTGA. CDR3 residues: CASSLTSRVSGANVLTF. CDR3 nucleotide sequence: TGTGCCAGCAGCTTAACGTCCCGGGTTTCTGGGGCCAACGTCCTGACTTTC.

Turning to this clone: Other DNA sequences within the sample encode an identical CDR3. This chain connects TRBV5-4 to TRBJ2-1; tentative D call: TRBD2 (5 bases). The CDR3 consists of 14 residues. Trimming took 0 bases from V and 3 from J, leaving 7 bases between them. Looked up from germline, CDR1 is SGHNT and CDR2 is YYREEE (reference sequence). The CDR3 DNA reads as TGTGCCAGCAGCTTGGCGGGAAGCTACAATGAGCAGTTCTTC. Translating gives CASSLAGSYNEQFF.

The chain couples TRBV9 to TRBJ2-5; 9 bases agree with TRBD2. This CDR3 spans 16 amino acids. Losses at the gene ends were 0 bases for V and 4 bases for J; bases not matched to a gene: 7. Germline CDR1 and CDR2: SGDLS and YYNGEE. CDR3 sequence: CASSVEGGRARETQYF. In nucleotides, the CDR3 is TGTGCCAGCAGCGTAGAGGGCGGGAGGGCCCGAGAGACCCAGTACTTC.

The J gene is TRBJ2-2, the V gene TRBV18; D ambiguous. CDR1 KGHSH and CDR2 LQKENI come from the germline V gene. This CDR3 has 14 residues. Trimming stripped 4 bases from V and 6 bases from J, with 12 bases between. CDR3 region: CASSLEGSPGELFF. The CDR3 nucleotides are TGTGCCAGCTCACTTGAAGGTAGCCCCGGGGAGCTGTTTTTT.

Note on this clone: Other DNA sequences of this sample code for an identical CDR3. V gene TRBV18 combines with J gene TRBJ2-7; TRBD2 matches at 9 bases. CDR1 and CDR2 (germline): KGHSH, LQKENI. This CDR3 spans 15 amino acids. V shed 0 bases and J 3 bases; nucleotides not matched to a gene: 3. CDR3 sequence reads: CASSPPTSGYYEQYF. CDR3 in DNA: TGTGCCAGCTCACCACCTACTAGCGGGTACTACGAGCAGTACTTC. Based on the CDR3 plus reference TRBV18 and TRBJ2-7, the full variable domain is NAGVMQNPRHLVRRRGQEARLRCSPMKGHSHVYWYRQLPEEGLKFMVYLQKENIIDESGMPKERFSAEFPKEGPSILRIQQVVRGDSAAYFCASSPPTSGYYEQYFGPGTRLTVT.

This chain's CDR3 is CASSIGVGASYNEQFF. CDR3 nucleotides: TGTGCCAGTAGTATAGGAGTAGGGGCCTCCTACAATGAGCAGTTCTTC. The genes are TRBV19 and TRBJ2-1; D may be TRBD1 (5 bases). Per the germline V gene, CDR1 is LNHDA and CDR2 is SQIVND (reference sequence). Trimming took 1 base from V and 0 from J, leaving 10 bases between them. The CDR3 is 16 amino acids.

Points on this clone: The same CDR3 is also encoded by other DNA sequences in this sample. The CDR3 reads CASSFNLYEQYF. The CDR3 nucleotides read TGCGCCAGCAGCTTTAACCTCTACGAGCAGTACTTC. The chain is built from TRBV5-1 and TRBJ2-7; D is ambiguous. The CDR3 is made up of 12 amino acids. V lost 2 bases and J lost 3, with 6 bases in between. Germline CDR1 is SGHRS and CDR2 is YFSETQ.

The chain links TRBV7-2 to TRBJ2-7; 8 nucleotides line up with TRBD1. The V gene's germline CDR1 is SGHTA and CDR2 FQGNSA. J gave up 4 bases and V 1 base, and 6 bases lay outside the gene matches. The CDR3 has 15 amino acids. CDR3 sequence (DNA): TGTGCCAGCAGCTTAGGGACAGGGAAGGGTTACGAGCAGTACTTC. It specifies CASSLGTGKGYEQYF.